The entry that follows covers one T cell receptor beta chain sequence. This specimen comes from a study of blood T cell repertoires in COVID-19. Libraries were prepared by immunoSEQ multiplex PCR; TCRdb keeps only in-frame clonotypes and omits some of them. The sample holds about 180,000 clones; roughly 78% are singletons and the top ten take around 6.3%. The length of the CDR3 is 13 residues. V was clipped by 4 bases and J by 2 bases, with 7 bases between them. Germline CDR1 reads MNHEY; CDR2 reads SVGEGT. The gene calls are TRBV6-2 or TRBV6-3 and TRBJ2-3, with a tentative D call TRBD2 (6 bases). The sequence was obtained from a man between 65 and 85 years old with active or convalescent COVID-19. Sequencing was carried out using peripheral blood. In DNA form, the CDR3 reads TGTGCCAGCAGTTGGGGACTCACAGATACGCAGTATTTT. Translation: CASSWGLTDTQYF.